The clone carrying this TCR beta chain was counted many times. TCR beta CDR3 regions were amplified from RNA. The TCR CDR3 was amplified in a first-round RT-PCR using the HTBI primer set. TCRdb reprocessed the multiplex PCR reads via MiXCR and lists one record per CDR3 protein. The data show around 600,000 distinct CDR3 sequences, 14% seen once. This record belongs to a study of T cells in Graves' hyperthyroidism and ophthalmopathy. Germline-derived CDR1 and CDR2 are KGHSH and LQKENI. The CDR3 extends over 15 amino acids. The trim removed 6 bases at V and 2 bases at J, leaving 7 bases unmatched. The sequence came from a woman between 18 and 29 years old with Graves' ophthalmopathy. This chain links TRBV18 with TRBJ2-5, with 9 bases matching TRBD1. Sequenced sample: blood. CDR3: CASSTGTGIQETQYF. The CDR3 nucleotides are TGTGCCAGCTCGACCGGGACAGGGATTCAAGAGACCCAGTACTTC.